What follows are 8 T cell receptor beta chains derived from one specimen sequenced in a study of CD8 T cells in ankylosing spondylitis. Each CDR3 protein is one row after TCRdb ran MiXCR on the 5' RACE reads. The sample holds 40,000 or so distinct CDR3 sequences, 2.7% seen once. Sample: blood, either unsorted or a sorted T cell fraction (not recorded which). These receptors came from a male donor with ankylosing spondylitis or in good health (not recorded which).

In this sample, this clonotype turned up many times. V usage is TRBV9 and J usage is TRBJ1-5; D unclear. The CDR3 length is 14 residues. Between the trimmed V and J ends, which lost 0 bases and 7 bases, there was a span of 11 bases. Per the germline V gene, CDR1 is SGDLS and CDR2 is YYNGEE. The DNA of the CDR3 is TGTGCCAGCAGCGTAGGTCTTATGGGGCAGCCCCAGCATTTT. Translating gives CASSVGLMGQPQHF.

This clonotype was counted ten times or more. V and J are TRBV9 and TRBJ1-4; unclear D gene. With 0 bases removed from V and 5 bases from J, the gap between germline ends came to 8 bases. The CDR3 spans 14 residues. Germline V gene lookup returns CDR1 SGDLS and CDR2 YYNGEE. The CDR3 here is CASSVEVRNEKLFF. CDR3 DNA: TGTGCCAGCAGCGTAGAAGTCCGCAATGAAAAACTGTTTTTT.

This clonotype appeared many times. The rearrangement uses TRBV9 and TRBJ2-7; 12 nucleotides agree with TRBD1. This CDR3 region has 14 residues. CDR1 and CDR2 (germline): SGDLS, YYNGEE. Trimming cost V 5 bases and J 3 bases; bases outside gene matches: 3. The CDR3 region has the DNA TGTGCCAGCAGTCGGGACAGGGGGCTCTACGAGCAGTACTTC. The encoded protein is CASSRDRGLYEQYF.

This clonotype was picked up many times. V and J are TRBV9 and TRBJ2-7, with 10 positions matching TRBD1. The CDR3 runs 14 residues. V gave up 4 bases and J gave up 6 bases; unmatched junction bases: 7. Germline lookup yields CDR1 SGDLS and CDR2 YYNGEE. The chain's CDR3 is CASSILGQGTEQYF. The CDR3 DNA reads as TGTGCCAGCAGCATACTGGGACAGGGGACCGAGCAGTACTTC.

This clonotype was seen many times. This chain uses TRBV9 with TRBJ2-1; TRBD2 matches at 8 bases. CDR1 and CDR2 from the germline V gene are SGDLS and YYNGEE. Trimming cost V 0 bases and J 4 bases; bases outside gene matches: 9. The CDR3 covers 17 residues. The CDR3 sequence is CASSVGRLAGFYNEQFF. The CDR3 DNA follows: TGTGCCAGCAGCGTAGGGAGGCTAGCGGGCTTTTACAATGAGCAGTTCTTC. Using reference TRBV9 and TRBJ2-1 for the parts outside the CDR3, the full variable domain is DSGVTQTPKHLITATGQRVTLRCSPRSGDLSVYWYQQSLDQGLQFLIQYYNGEERAKGNILERFSAQQFPDLHSELNLSSLELGDSALYFCASSVGRLAGFYNEQFFGPGTRLTVL.

This clonotype was seen repeatedly, ten times or more. V and J are TRBV9 and TRBJ2-1; no firm D call. V was cut by 2 bases and J by 7 bases, with 7 bases left in between. Germline assignment: CDR1 SGDLS and CDR2 YYNGEE. The CDR3 is made up of 12 amino acids. CDR3 in amino acids: CASSVSVNEQFF. The CDR3 DNA reads as TGTGCCAGCAGCGTTTCTGTTAATGAGCAGTTCTTC.

This clonotype was seen many times. J is TRBJ2-1 and V is TRBV9; 8 bases match TRBD2. After removal of 0 bases from V and 5 bases from J, the junction contained 4 bases not matched to a gene. This CDR3 is built from 15 residues. The germline V gene has CDR1 SGDLS and CDR2 YYNGEE. The CDR3 is CASSVVLAANNEQFF. The CDR3, as DNA: TGTGCCAGCAGCGTAGTACTAGCGGCGAACAATGAGCAGTTCTTC.

This clonotype was detected many times. V usage is TRBV9 and J usage is TRBJ2-1, with 9 bases fitting TRBD1. This CDR3 region has 16 residues. The J segment lost 2 bases and the V segment lost 2 bases, leaving 5 bases of the junction unmatched. CDR1 and CDR2 (germline): SGDLS, YYNGEE. The CDR3 region has the DNA TGTGCCAGCAGCGTCACCGGGACAGGGCCCTACAATGAGCAGTTCTTC. Translating gives CASSVTGTGPYNEQFF.